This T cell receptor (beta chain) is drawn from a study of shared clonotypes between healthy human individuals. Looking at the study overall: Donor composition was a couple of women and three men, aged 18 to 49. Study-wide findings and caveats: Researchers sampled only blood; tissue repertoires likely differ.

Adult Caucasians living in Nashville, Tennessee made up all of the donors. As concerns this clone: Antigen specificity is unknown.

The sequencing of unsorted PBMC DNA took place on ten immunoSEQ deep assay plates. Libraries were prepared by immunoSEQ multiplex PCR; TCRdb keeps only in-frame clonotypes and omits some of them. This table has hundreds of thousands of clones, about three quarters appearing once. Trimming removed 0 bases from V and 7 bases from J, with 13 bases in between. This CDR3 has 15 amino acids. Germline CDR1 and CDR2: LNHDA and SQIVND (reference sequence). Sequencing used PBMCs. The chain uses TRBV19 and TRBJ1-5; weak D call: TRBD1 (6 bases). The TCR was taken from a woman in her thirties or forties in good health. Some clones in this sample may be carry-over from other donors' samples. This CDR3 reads CASSIDNGGLQPQHF. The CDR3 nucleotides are TGTGCCAGTAGTATAGATAACGGGGGGCTCCAGCCCCAGCATTTT.